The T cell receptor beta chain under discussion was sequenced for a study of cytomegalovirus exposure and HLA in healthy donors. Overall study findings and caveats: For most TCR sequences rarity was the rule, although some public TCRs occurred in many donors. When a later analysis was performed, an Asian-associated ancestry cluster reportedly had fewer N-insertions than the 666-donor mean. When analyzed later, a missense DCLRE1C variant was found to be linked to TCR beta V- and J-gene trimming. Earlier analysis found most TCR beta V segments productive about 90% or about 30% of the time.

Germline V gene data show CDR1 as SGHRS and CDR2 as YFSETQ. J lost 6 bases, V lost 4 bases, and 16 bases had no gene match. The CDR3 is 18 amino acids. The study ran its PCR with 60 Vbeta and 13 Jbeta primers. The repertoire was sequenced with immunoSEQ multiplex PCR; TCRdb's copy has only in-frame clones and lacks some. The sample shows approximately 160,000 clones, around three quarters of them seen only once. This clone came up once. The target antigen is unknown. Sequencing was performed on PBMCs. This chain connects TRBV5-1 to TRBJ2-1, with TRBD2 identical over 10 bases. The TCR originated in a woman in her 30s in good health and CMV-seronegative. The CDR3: CASSPGPLAGGGGNEQFF. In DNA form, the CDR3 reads TGCGCCAGCAGCCCAGGACCCTTAGCGGGAGGAGGAGGCAATGAGCAGTTCTTC.